This entry features one TCR beta chain sequence. The data stem from a study of early T cells in non-severe SARS-CoV-2 infection. CDR1 is SGHVS and CDR2 is FNYEAQ in the germline V gene. This CDR3 spans 13 amino acids. Trimming removed 1 base from V and 4 bases from J, with 7 bases in between. Each CDR3 protein gets one entry after TCRdb re-called the 5' RACE reads with MiXCR. The data show some 58,000 distinct CDR3 sequences, roughly 10% seen once. The rearrangement links TRBV7-6 to TRBJ1-2; no definite D call. This sequence originates from an adult who was a healthcare worker with PCR-confirmed SARS-CoV-2 infection or an uninfected control (not recorded which). The sample here was whole blood, taken at baseline. In DNA, the CDR3 is TGTGCCAGCAGCTTAGGGCCGTCCTATGGCTACACCTTC. Its translation: CASSLGPSYGYTF.